A selection of T cell receptor beta chains follows, all from one sample in a study of T cells expressing NK-cell markers. TCRdb processed the 5' RACE reads again and assigns one entry to each CDR3 protein, with no DNA. Listed are about 390,000 distinct CDR3 sequences; roughly 10% falls within the top ten. Sequences were obtained from blood T cells: a sorted CD56 or NKG2C T cell subset, CD4+ or CD8+ T cells, or bulk PBMC T cells (not recorded which). These receptors were collected from a woman aged 45-60 years in good health. CDR3s include the opening cysteine and the closing phenylalanine or tryptophan.

j_call v_call cdr3_aa
TRBJ2-7 TRBV20-1 CSAPSRLAGDPEQYF
TRBJ2-1 TRBV14 CASSQPRGSEQFF
TRBJ2-2 TRBV5-5 CASQLGVDRGKELFF
TRBJ1-6 TRBV11-2 CASSKGGRGGNSPLHF
TRBJ2-1 TRBV12-3/TRBV12-4 CASSLLAGVPNEQFF
TRBJ1-6 TRBV11-2 CASSLGPDNSPLHF
TRBJ1-5 TRBV12-5 CASATGQPQHF
TRBJ2-1 TRBV6-5 CASSSYGLEGYNEQFF
TRBJ2-3 TRBV27 CASSFSLSSDTDTQYF
TRBJ2-7 TRBV12-3/TRBV12-4 CASMSVTYEQYF
TRBJ2-4 TRBV15 CATSRVAGVAKNIQYF
TRBJ2-3 TRBV11-2 CASSFEKSTDTQYF
TRBJ2-1 TRBV10-2 CASSEPAGDNEQFF
TRBJ2-7 TRBV6-5 CASSLAGTNYEQYF
TRBJ2-1 TRBV5-1 CASSFLGDQWYNEQFF
TRBJ2-5 TRBV6-5 CATTVGETQYF
TRBJ2-3 TRBV12-3/TRBV12-4 CASSFSPDTQYF
TRBJ2-2 TRBV12-3/TRBV12-4 CASRGSATGELFF
TRBJ2-1 TRBV5-4 CASTSGTSGSVEQFF
TRBJ2-3 TRBV27 CASSLSVFGDTQYF
TRBJ2-1 TRBV5-5 CASSLGRTSGSYNEQFF
TRBJ1-3 TRBV12-3/TRBV12-4 CASSSGVTGNTIYF
TRBJ2-2 TRBV12-3/TRBV12-4 CASRRGGTRGELFF
TRBJ1-5 TRBV2 CASWSATSNQPQHF
TRBJ2-3 TRBV4-2 CASSQDLGTGTDTQYF
TRBJ2-3 TRBV5-1 CASSFGQRERDTQYF
TRBJ1-1 TRBV6-5 CASSYVQGAAEAFF
TRBJ1-2 TRBV7-2 CASSLARGQPSYGYTF
TRBJ2-3 TRBV12-3/TRBV12-4 CASSPTSGRPDTQYF
TRBJ2-7 TRBV12-3/TRBV12-4 CASSFLLASYEQYF
TRBJ1-4 TRBV19 CASSIVGRTMKGKLFF
TRBJ2-5 TRBV20-1 CSANPLGSRPKETQYF
TRBJ2-1 TRBV20-1 CSARDMVGRNEQFF
TRBJ2-1 TRBV7-3 CASSLTGTSGSTEQFF
TRBJ1-1 TRBV10-3 CAIRRQGVRNTEAFF
TRBJ2-1 TRBV4-1 CASSQEGPGPTSLRGNEQFF
TRBJ1-3 TRBV12-3/TRBV12-4 CASSPLNRVTGNTIYF
TRBJ1-1 TRBV3-1 CASSRDPLDGEAFF
TRBJ1-3 TRBV5-1 CASSPGGQLRSGSGNTIYF
TRBJ2-2 TRBV7-8 CASSRGTQNTGELFF
TRBJ2-1 TRBV29-1 CSVDRGLAVLPEQFF
TRBJ2-5 TRBV29-1 CSVGAGTAQETQYF
TRBJ2-3 TRBV5-1 CASSLGLAEEDTQYF
TRBJ2-1 TRBV5-1 CASSGETGPKRDEQFF
TRBJ2-3 TRBV20-1 CSARGVRTSGTNTDTQYF
TRBJ2-7 TRBV24-1 CATSEGRTTYEQYF
TRBJ2-3 TRBV18 CASSPQPASGTSDTQYF
TRBJ2-3 TRBV4-1 CASSQDSLAGGSTDTQYF
TRBJ2-1 TRBV29-1 CSVEAETAGGWSNEQFF